The text below deals with one TCR beta chain. The data are from a study of blood T cell repertoires in COVID-19. Study-level background: In each case, the material was cDNA or gDNA derived from T cells, B-cell-depleted T cells, or PBMCs.

Sequencing used immunoSEQ multiplex PCR; TCRdb keeps in-frame clones, though not all of them. Counted here are roughly 320,000 clones, 85% to 90% occurring once; the ten biggest clones make up about 4%. Which cohort a participant joined came from the clinical history participants gave. Germline V CDR1 and CDR2: SGHTA, FQGNSA. This CDR3 comprises 16 residues. V lost 4 bases, J lost 7 bases, and 15 bases stayed unmatched. This chain uses TRBV7-2 with TRBJ2-5, with 7 bases fitting TRBD1. The sequence came from a man aged 25-40 years who had recovered from COVID-19. The sample taken for sequencing was PBMCs or T cells enriched from blood (not recorded which). Written as DNA, the CDR3 is TGTGCCAGCAGCTCAGACAGGGACGGGTTCTTAGGGACCCAGTACTTC. Translated, it gives CASSSDRDGFLGTQYF.